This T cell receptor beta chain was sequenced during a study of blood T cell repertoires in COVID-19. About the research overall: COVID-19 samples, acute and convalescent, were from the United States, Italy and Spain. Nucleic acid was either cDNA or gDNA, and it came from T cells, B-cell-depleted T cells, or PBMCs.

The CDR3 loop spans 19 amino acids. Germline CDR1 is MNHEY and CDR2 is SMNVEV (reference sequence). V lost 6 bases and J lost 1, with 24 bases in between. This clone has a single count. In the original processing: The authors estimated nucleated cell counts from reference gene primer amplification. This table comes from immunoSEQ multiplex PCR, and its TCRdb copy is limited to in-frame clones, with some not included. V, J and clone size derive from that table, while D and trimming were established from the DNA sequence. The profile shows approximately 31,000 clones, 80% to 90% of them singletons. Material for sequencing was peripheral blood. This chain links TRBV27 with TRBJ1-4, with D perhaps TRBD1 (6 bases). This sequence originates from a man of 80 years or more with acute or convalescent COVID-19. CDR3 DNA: TGTGCCAGCAGCCCCGTAACAGGGACCTATCGAGTAACTAATGAAAAACTGTTTTTT. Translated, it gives CASSPVTGTYRVTNEKLFF.